The 29 T cell receptor beta chains below come from one sample, sequenced in a study of graft-versus-host responses after intestinal transplantation. Sequenced by immunoSEQ multiplex PCR; TCRdb stores in-frame clones only, minus some. The repertoire holds roughly 97,000 clones, with roughly 87% as singletons. These receptors lack a known antigen. This specimen was unstimulated CD4+ T cells sorted from spleen or lymph node cells, taken before intestinal transplant. These receptors were obtained from a human donor who received an intestinal transplant.

J is TRBJ2-7 and V is TRBV6-6; 9 positions agree with TRBD2. The germline CDR1 and CDR2 sequences are MNHNY and SVGAGI (reference sequence). This CDR3 is 14 amino acids long. J gave up 4 bases and V 5 bases, and 6 bases lay outside the gene matches. Here the CDR3 reads CASSPGTSSYEQYF. The CDR3 nucleotides read TGTGCCAGCAGTCCCGGGACTAGCTCTTACGAGCAGTACTTC.

The chain employs TRBV6-1 and TRBJ2-3; TRBD1 might be the D (5 bases). V gave up 6 bases and J gave up 4 bases, with 17 bases separating them. Germline values: CDR1 MNHNS, CDR2 SASEGT. The CDR3 covers 15 residues. CDR3 DNA sequence: TGTGCCAGCAGAGAATTAGGGGTTATCGCAGATACGCAGTATTTT. Protein: CASRELGVIADTQYF.

This chain joins TRBV6-1 and TRBJ1-4; 7 nucleotides agree with TRBD1. V lost 3 bases to trimming and J lost 6 bases; unmatched junction nucleotides: 4. The length of the CDR3 is 14 residues. Germline loops: CDR1 MNHNS, CDR2 SASEGT. The CDR3 sequence: CASSDGQGDEKLFF. As DNA, the CDR3 is TGTGCCAGCAGTGACGGGCAGGGGGATGAAAAACTGTTTTTT.

This rearrangement joins TRBV5-1 to TRBJ2-2; no reliable D call. The CDR3 has 16 amino acids. Germline CDR1 SGHRS, CDR2 YFSETQ. Trimming removed 0 bases at V and 4 bases at J, with 13 bases between. The CDR3 loop reads CASSLAVRRPTGELFF. The DNA of the CDR3 is TGCGCCAGCAGCTTGGCCGTTAGACGTCCCACCGGGGAGCTGTTTTTT.

This clone was picked up a small number of times. The V gene is TRBV7-9, the J gene TRBJ1-2; D is unclear. Trimming removed 0 bases from V and 4 bases from J, with 6 bases in between. CDR3 length: 13 amino acids. Germline V gives CDR1 SEHNR, CDR2 FQNEAQ (reference sequence). The chain's CDR3 is CASSLAGSYGYTF. In nucleotides, the CDR3 is TGTGCCAGCAGCTTAGCAGGGAGCTATGGCTACACCTTC.

J is TRBJ1-1 and V is TRBV19; D is uncertain. The length of the CDR3 is 13 residues. V lost 5 bases, J lost 1 base, and 8 bases lay in between. Looked up from germline, CDR1 is LNHDA and CDR2 is SQIVND (reference sequence). Here the CDR3 DNA reads TGTGCCAGTAGTCAGTTCGGGAACACTGAAGCTTTCTTT. Translated, it gives CASSQFGNTEAFF. The full variable domain, its missing parts supplied by reference TRBV19 and TRBJ1-1, is DGGITQSPKYLFRKEGQNVTLSCEQNLNHDAMYWYRQDPGQGLRLIYYSQIVNDFQKGDIAEGYSVSREKKESFPLTVTSAQKNPTAFYLCASSQFGNTEAFFGQGTRLTVV.

The chain recombines TRBV7-9 with TRBJ1-4, with D unresolved. This CDR3 is 12 amino acids long. V lost 5 bases to trimming and J lost 6 bases, with 7 bases between them. The V gene's germline CDR1 is SEHNR and CDR2 FQNEAQ (reference sequence). CDR3 loop: CASSLTDEKLFF. As DNA, the CDR3 is TGTGCCAGCAGCCTGACGGATGAAAAACTGTTTTTT.

The table lists this clone with a few counts. V usage is TRBV15 and J usage is TRBJ1-4; a weak D match, TRBD1 (6 bases). The CDR3 is 15 amino acids. Trimming cost V 5 bases and J 5 bases, with 15 bases left between them. Germline V gene data show CDR1 as LNHNV and CDR2 as YYDKDF (reference sequence). CDR3 residues: CATSAKTGRNEKLFF. DNA for the CDR3: TGTGCCACCAGCGCCAAGACAGGAAGAAATGAAAAACTGTTTTTT.

The rearrangement uses TRBV11-2 and TRBJ1-2; maybe TRBD1 (6 bases). The CDR3 spans 13 residues. Germline loops: CDR1 SGHAT, CDR2 FQNNGV. The V and J ends lost 7 bases and 6 bases respectively, with 15 bases between them. In DNA, the CDR3 is TGTGCCAGCACCAACATGTACAGGGATGGCTACACCTTC. It codes for CASTNMYRDGYTF.

The J gene is TRBJ2-7, the V gene TRBV28, with 11 bases lining up with TRBD2. Germline CDR1 is MDHEN and CDR2 is SYDVKM. Trimming removed 3 bases from V and 0 bases from J; junction bases left unmatched: 4. The length of the CDR3 is 16 residues. Written as DNA, the CDR3 is TGTGCCAGCAGTTTCCTCGGACTAGCGGGCTCCTACGAGCAGTACTTC. Amino acids: CASSFLGLAGSYEQYF. Full variable domain (remainder filled in from reference TRBV28 and TRBJ2-7): DVKVTQSSRYLVKRTGEKVFLECVQDMDHENMFWYRQDPGLGLRLIYFSYDVKMKEKGDIPEGYSVSREKKERFSLILESASTNQTSMYLCASSFLGLAGSYEQYFGPGTRLTVT.

V usage is TRBV7-2 and J usage is TRBJ2-1, with D perhaps matching TRBD2 (7 bases). Trimming removed 1 base from V and 12 bases from J, with 16 bases in between. In germline, CDR1 is SGHTA, CDR2 FQGNSA. The CDR3 runs 14 residues. The CDR3, as DNA: TGTGCCAGCAGCTTAGAGGGGGGGGCCTCCTTGCAGTTCTTC. It encodes CASSLEGGASLQFF.

This chain uses TRBV4-1 with TRBJ1-5; maybe TRBD1 (6 bases). CDR3 size: 17 residues. Germline V CDR1 and CDR2: MGHRA, YSYEKL. Deletions cut 4 bases from V and 0 bases from J, with 16 bases between. DNA for the CDR3: TGCGCCAGCAGCCCGTTCGCGGGGGGCACTAGCAATCAGCCCCAGCATTTT. It translates to CASSPFAGGTSNQPQHF.

This clone was detected only once. The chain employs TRBV18 and TRBJ1-1; D unresolved. Trimming removed 3 bases from V and 1 base from J, with 9 bases in between. The V gene's germline CDR1 is KGHSH and CDR2 LQKENI. The CDR3 sequence is 14 residues long. Here the CDR3 DNA reads TGTGCCAGCTCACCGAGGCAGCGGAACACTGAAGCTTTCTTT. It translates to CASSPRQRNTEAFF.

The rearrangement links TRBV7-9 to TRBJ1-2; a possible D gene is TRBD1 (5 bases). The length of the CDR3 is 14 residues. Germline assignment: CDR1 SEHNR and CDR2 FQNEAQ (reference sequence). Trimming shortened V by 7 bases and J by 7 bases, and 19 bases separated the two germline ends. CDR3 sequence reads: CASTNGRGLSGYTF. The DNA of the CDR3 is TGTGCCAGCACCAACGGACGGGGGTTATCTGGCTACACCTTC.

The chain carries TRBV19 and TRBJ1-5, with TRBD1 as a possible D gene (6 bases). Germline loops: CDR1 LNHDA, CDR2 SQIVND (reference sequence). Trimming took 9 bases from V and 3 from J, leaving 9 bases between them. There are 12 residues in the CDR3. CDR3: CASQGPNQPQHF. The CDR3 bases are TGTGCCAGCCAGGGGCCCAATCAGCCCCAGCATTTT.

The chain employs TRBV18 and TRBJ2-7; D may be TRBD1 (5 bases). Trimming pared 5 bases from V and 0 bases from J, leaving 17 bases between. CDR3 length equals 16 residues. The germline gives CDR1 KGHSH, CDR2 LQKENI. CDR3 nucleotide sequence: TGTGCCAGCTCAATAAAAACAGGCCATTCCTCCTACGAGCAGTACTTC. Translating it yields CASSIKTGHSSYEQYF.

The chain couples TRBV2 to TRBJ1-1, with unresolved D. V gave up 6 bases and J gave up 5 bases, with 7 bases separating them. The V gene's germline CDR1 is SNHLY and CDR2 FYNNEI. The CDR3 length is 11 residues. CDR3 in amino acids: CASRRVTEAFF. The CDR3 nucleotides are TGTGCCAGCAGGAGGGTGACTGAAGCTTTCTTT. Filled out from reference TRBV2 and TRBJ1-1, the complete variable domain reads EPEVTQTPSHQVTQMGQEVILRCVPISNHLYFYWYRQILGQKVEFLVSFYNNEISEKSEIFDDQFSVERPDGSNFTLKIRSTKLEDSAMYFCASRRVTEAFFGQGTRLTVV.

The chain carries TRBV6-6 and TRBJ2-7, with unresolved D. The V gene's germline CDR1 is MNHNY and CDR2 SVGAGI (reference sequence). The CDR3 consists of 14 residues. Trimming pared 4 bases from V and 1 base from J, leaving 11 bases between. The CDR3 sequence is CASSLAGSSYEQYF. CDR3 sequence (DNA): TGTGCCAGCAGTTTAGCAGGATCTTCCTACGAGCAGTACTTC.

This rearrangement joins TRBV11-2 to TRBJ2-3; 8 nucleotides align to TRBD2. V shed 2 bases and J 10 bases; nucleotides not matched to a gene: 2. The V gene's germline CDR1 is SGHAT and CDR2 FQNNGV. This CDR3 contains 12 residues. CDR3 sequence reads: CASSLMREAQYF. CDR3 DNA: TGTGCCAGCAGCTTAATGCGGGAGGCGCAGTATTTT.

The genes are TRBV5-4 and TRBJ2-3; TRBD2 agrees at 9 bases. This CDR3 is 19 amino acids long. Germline trimming cut 0 bases from V and 5 bases from J; bases unmatched to any gene: 16. Germline lookup yields CDR1 SGHNT and CDR2 YYREEE (reference sequence). The CDR3: CASSLGGSFGGGDKDTQYF. CDR3 nucleotide sequence: TGTGCCAGCAGCTTGGGAGGCTCGTTTGGCGGGGGGGATAAAGATACGCAGTATTTT.

For this clone: Other DNA variants within this sample encode the same CDR3. The chain employs TRBV18 and TRBJ1-1, with D unclear. The CDR3 consists of 13 residues. The germline CDR1 and CDR2 sequences are KGHSH and LQKENI. Trimming shortened V by 6 bases and J by 1 base, and 9 bases separated the two germline ends. This CDR3 is CASSPAENTEAFF. The CDR3 DNA reads TGTGCCAGCTCTCCTGCAGAGAACACTGAAGCTTTCTTT.

V gene TRBV9 combines with J gene TRBJ2-1; a possible D gene is TRBD1 (6 bases). Trimming left V 4 bases short and J 2 bases short, with 13 bases between. The germline gives CDR1 SGDLS, CDR2 YYNGEE. The CDR3 runs to 15 residues. DNA for the CDR3: TGTGCCAGCAGCTTCGCACAGGGACCCTACAATGAGCAGTTCTTC. Protein product: CASSFAQGPYNEQFF.

The chain uses TRBV10-2 and TRBJ1-2, with TRBD1 identical over 8 bases. Germline lookup yields CDR1 WSHSY and CDR2 SAAADI. This CDR3 has 13 residues. V dropped 3 bases and J dropped 3; count of bases not matched to a gene: 0. The CDR3 is CASSDRGHYGYTF. The CDR3 nucleotides read TGCGCCAGCAGTGACAGGGGGCACTATGGCTACACCTTC.

The chain is built from TRBV4-1 and TRBJ1-1; D gene ambiguous. CDR1 and CDR2 (germline): MGHRA, YSYEKL. This CDR3 is 14 amino acids long. Trimming stripped 3 bases from V and 4 bases from J, with 12 bases between. CDR3 sequence (DNA): TGCGCCAGCAGCCAGCCCGGGAGGGCCACTGAAGCTTTCTTT. Translation gives CASSQPGRATEAFF.

As regards this clone: Other DNA sequences in this specimen translate into the identical CDR3. V gene TRBV6-1 combines with J gene TRBJ2-5; 8 bases align to TRBD2. Germline V gene data show CDR1 as MNHNS and CDR2 as SASEGT. With V trimmed by 6 bases and J by 4 bases, 4 bases remained unmatched. The CDR3 length is 13 residues. The CDR3 protein is CASSPGLGETQYF. CDR3 in DNA: TGTGCCAGCAGCCCGGGACTAGGAGAGACCCAGTACTTC.

The J gene is TRBJ2-2, the V gene TRBV21-1; TRBD1 reflects the table's D call only, with no check against the DNA. TRBV21-1 is described as a pseudogene. CDR3 length: 11 amino acids. In nucleotides, the CDR3 is TGTGCCACCCAGGGGCACCGGGAGCTGTTTTTT. Translation: CATQGHRELFF.

The gene calls are TRBV30 and TRBJ1-3; D ambiguous. With 0 bases removed from V and 4 bases from J, the gap between germline ends came to 10 bases. CDR3 length: 14 amino acids. Germline V CDR1 and CDR2: GTSNPN, SVGIG (reference sequence). CDR3 in DNA: TGTGCCTGGAGTGTAGGAGGAGGAGGAAACACCATATATTTT. Translated, it gives CAWSVGGGGNTIYF.

The rearrangement links TRBV7-9 to TRBJ2-1; D uncertain. CDR3 size: 16 residues. V dropped 1 base and J dropped 0 bases, with 10 bases sitting between them. Germline CDR1 reads SEHNR; CDR2 reads FQNEAQ (reference sequence). CDR3 in amino acids: CASSLVAYPSYNEQFF. In DNA form, the CDR3 reads TGTGCCAGCAGCTTAGTGGCCTATCCCTCCTACAATGAGCAGTTCTTC.

This chain connects TRBV7-9 to TRBJ2-2; perhaps TRBD1 as D (5 bases). The CDR3 has 13 amino acids. V was cut by 3 bases and J by 5 bases, with 7 bases left in between. From germline, CDR1 is SEHNR and CDR2 FQNEAQ (reference sequence). The chain's CDR3 is CASSLTATGELFF. Here the CDR3 DNA reads TGTGCCAGCAGCTTGACAGCAACCGGGGAGCTGTTTTTT.